These 21 T cell receptor beta chains were all obtained from the same sample, sequenced in a study of breast tumors, draining lymph nodes, adjacent tissues. The lymph nodes were axillary draining lymph nodes from breast cancer patients. TCRdb itself ran the multiplex PCR reads through MiXCR, one entry per CDR3 protein. The sample shows some 110,000 distinct CDR3 sequences, less than 40% of them seen only once. Sample: axillary lymph node tissue. The source is a female donor with breast cancer. Some clones in this sample may be carry-over from other donors' samples.

Concerning this clonotype itself: A clone one base away is much larger, so this may be a read error. The chain couples TRBV18 to TRBJ2-2; no clear D gene. The CDR3 runs 14 residues. From germline, CDR1 is KGHSH and CDR2 LQKENI. V was pared by 6 bases and J by 3 bases, with 11 bases between. CDR3 sequence: CASSPYNYTGELFF. In DNA, the CDR3 is TGTGCCAGCTCCCCATACAATTACACCGGGGAGCTGTTTTTT. The full variable domain, in which reference TRBV18 and TRBJ2-2 provide the parts outside the CDR3, is NAGVMQNPRHLVRRRGQEARLRCSPMKGHSHVYWYRQLPEEGLKFMVYLQKENIIDESGMPKERFSAEFPKEGPSILRIQQVVRGDSAAYFCASSPYNYTGELFFGEGSRLTVL.

This clonotype was detected many times. The V gene is TRBV5-8, the J gene TRBJ2-1; TRBD1 agrees at 10 bases. Looked up from germline, CDR1 is SGHTS and CDR2 is YDEGEE. Trimming cost V 3 bases and J 3 bases; bases outside gene matches: 6. The CDR3 loop spans 16 amino acids. The CDR3 sequence: CASSSRQGALYNEQFF. DNA of the CDR3: TGTGCCAGCAGCTCCCGACAGGGGGCTCTCTACAATGAGCAGTTCTTC.

This chain uses TRBV29-1 with TRBJ1-2; maybe TRBD1 (5 bases). The CDR3 consists of 12 residues. The germline CDR1 and CDR2 sequences are SQVTM and ANQGSEA. Trimming took 4 bases from V and 0 from J, leaving 6 bases between them. CDR3 in amino acids: CSVVGANYGYTF. The CDR3 DNA sequence: TGCAGCGTTGTAGGGGCTAACTATGGCTACACCTTC.

This clonotype was found many times. This chain joins TRBV30 and TRBJ1-5, with D tentatively TRBD1 (6 bases). CDR3 length equals 13 residues. Trimming stripped 7 bases from V and 7 bases from J, with 17 bases between. CDR1 is GTSNPN and CDR2 is SVGIG in the germline V gene (reference sequence). This chain's CDR3 is CASEQGQGQPQHF. The CDR3 DNA follows: TGTGCCTCCGAACAGGGCCAGGGACAGCCCCAGCATTTT.

The table lists this clonotype with many counts. This could be a read error, since a much larger clone is one nucleotide away. V is TRBV6-4 and J is TRBJ2-1; 11 bases map to TRBD2. The CDR3 runs to 14 residues. Germline V gives CDR1 MRHNA, CDR2 SNTAGT. Losses at the gene ends were 5 bases for V and 8 bases for J; bases not matched to a gene: 5. The CDR3 here is CASSLAGGGDEQFF. The CDR3 DNA sequence: TGTGCCAGCAGTCTAGCGGGAGGAGGGGATGAGCAGTTCTTC.

This clonotype has more than one count but fewer than ten. The V call is TRBV28, the J call TRBJ2-3; 7 positions match TRBD2. The V segment lost 10 bases and the J segment 3 bases; nucleotides outside the gene matches: 4. Germline CDR1 is MDHEN and CDR2 is SYDVKM. This CDR3 comprises 12 residues. The CDR3 is CATLRGTDTQYF. The CDR3 DNA reads as TGTGCCACCTTGCGGGGGACAGATACGCAGTATTTT.

This chain links TRBV10-3 with TRBJ1-1, with D tentatively TRBD1 (5 bases). Trimming removed 5 bases at V and 0 bases at J, with 7 bases between. This CDR3 comprises 13 residues. Germline CDR1 and CDR2: ENHRY and SYGVKD. The CDR3 sequence: CAISQGLNTEAFF. The CDR3 nucleotides read TGTGCCATCAGTCAGGGTCTGAACACTGAAGCTTTCTTT.

This clonotype was seen many times. CDR3 sequence reads: CSVAMAYEQYF. The CDR3 DNA reads TGCAGCGTTGCGATGGCTTACGAGCAGTACTTC. V gene TRBV29-1 combines with J gene TRBJ2-7; D is undetermined. Per germline, CDR1 SQVTM and CDR2 ANQGSEA. The CDR3 is 11 amino acids. The germline V and J ends were trimmed by 4 bases and 4 bases, with 8 bases remaining between them.

The table lists this clonotype with many counts. Compared with germline, one end of the junction differs, possibly owing to a read error. The chain employs TRBV6-5 and TRBJ1-3; 7 bases agree with TRBD1. The CDR3 has 15 amino acids. CDR1 and CDR2 (germline): MNHEY, SVGAGI. CDR3 loop: CASSVGTDSGHTIYF. In nucleotides, the CDR3 is TGTGCCAGCAGTGTCGGGACAGACTCTGGACACACCATATATTTT.

This clonotype was recorded many times. The rearrangement links TRBV6-1 to TRBJ2-7; no definite D call. CDR1 is MNHNS and CDR2 is SASEGT in the germline V gene. The ends were cut back, 4 bases at V and 4 bases at J, with 11 bases in the middle. The CDR3 sequence is 13 residues long. This chain's CDR3 is CASSVHEGYEQYF. Here the CDR3 DNA reads TGTGCCAGCAGTGTCCACGAAGGTTACGAGCAGTACTTC.

Comments on this clonotype: Just one base apart from a much larger clone, this may be a read error. The V call is TRBV6-6, the J call TRBJ1-2, with TRBD1 matching over 7 bases. The CDR3 extends over 16 amino acids. Germline V gene sequence: CDR1 MNHNY, CDR2 SVGAGI (reference sequence). V lost 5 bases and J lost 1; bases outside the gene matches: 10. The CDR3 DNA reads as TGTGCCAGCAGTCCAGGGGGGCTGATCGATAACTATGGCTACACCTTC. It encodes CASSPGGLIDNYGYTF.

The table lists this clonotype with many counts. The chain uses TRBV12-3 or TRBV12-4 and TRBJ1-2; perhaps TRBD1 as D (5 bases). The CDR3 runs 18 residues. Trimming pared 6 bases from V and 0 bases from J, leaving 23 bases between. The CDR3 DNA reads as TGTGCCAGCAGCCACCGCCTGGCCGGGGCTGGAGCTAACTATGGCTACACCTTC. It yields the protein CASSHRLAGAGANYGYTF.

To note about this clonotype: A much larger clone lies one base from this, so it may be a read error. The rearrangement links TRBV5-6 to TRBJ2-7; 9 nucleotides match TRBD1. The CDR3 runs 12 residues. J gave up 6 bases and V 5 bases, and 3 bases lay outside the gene matches. Per germline, CDR1 SGHDT and CDR2 YYEEEE. The CDR3 sequence: CASSTGGSEQYF. The CDR3 DNA follows: TGTGCCAGCAGTACAGGGGGCTCCGAGCAGTACTTC. Using reference TRBV5-6 and TRBJ2-7 for the parts outside the CDR3, the full variable domain is DAGVTQSPTHLIKTRGQQVTLRCSPKSGHDTVSWYQQALGQGPQFIFQYYEEEERQRGNFPDRFSGHQFPNYSSELNVNALLLGDSALYLCASSTGGSEQYFGPGTRLTVT.

This clonotype was observed many times. The genes are TRBV5-1 and TRBJ2-7; 11 nucleotides match TRBD1. Losses at the gene ends were 7 bases for V and 5 bases for J; bases not matched to a gene: 8. The CDR3 covers 14 residues. The germline V gene encodes CDR1 SGHRS and CDR2 YFSETQ. The CDR3 spells CASGTGTGGHEQYF. CDR3 bases: TGCGCCAGCGGGACCGGGACAGGGGGTCACGAGCAGTACTTC.

This clonotype occurred many times. The junction departs from germline at one end; a sequencing error may be responsible. V and J are TRBV4-1 and TRBJ2-5; a possible D gene is TRBD2 (7 bases). Per germline, CDR1 MGHRA and CDR2 YSYEKL. The CDR3 totals 18 residues. The CDR3 loop reads CASSQERVGGAKLETQYF. The DNA of the CDR3 is TGTGCCAGCAGCCAAGAAAGGGTGGGGGGGGCGAAGTTAGAGACCCAGTACTTC.

The V gene is TRBV14, the J gene TRBJ2-5; D might be TRBD2 (6 bases). CDR3 length: 16 residues. The germline V and J ends were trimmed by 7 bases and 5 bases, with 23 bases remaining between them. Germline V gives CDR1 SGHDN, CDR2 FVKESK. CDR3 in amino acids: CASNSLGGLRGETQYF. The CDR3 DNA follows: TGTGCCAGCAACTCCTTGGGGGGTCTAAGGGGCGAGACCCAGTACTTC.

A word on this clonotype: This clone may be a read error of a much larger clone one base away. V usage is TRBV5-6 and J usage is TRBJ1-2, with TRBD1 as a possible D gene (5 bases). Deletions cut 4 bases from V and 8 bases from J, with 21 bases between. This CDR3 has 15 residues. The germline V gene encodes CDR1 SGHDT and CDR2 YYEEEE. Written as DNA, the CDR3 is TGTGCCAGCAGCCGATTGGACACCTACTCGGGGGGCTACACCTTC. Protein product: CASSRLDTYSGGYTF.

This clonotype occurred once. V is TRBV12-3 or TRBV12-4 and J is TRBJ1-3, with D possibly matching TRBD1 (6 bases). The length of the CDR3 is 18 residues. Trimming removed 3 bases from V and 4 bases from J, with 22 bases in between. CDR3 in DNA: TGTGCCAGCAGTTTCCCCCCCCGAGACAGGCCAGAGGGAAACACCATATATTTT. This gives the protein CASSFPPRDRPEGNTIYF.

This chain links TRBV7-2 with TRBJ2-7, with 16 positions matching TRBD2. CDR1 and CDR2 (germline): SGHTA, FQGNSA. The length of the CDR3 is 17 residues. V dropped 4 bases and J dropped 5; count of bases not matched to a gene: 8. The CDR3 DNA is TGTGCCAGCAGCTCTCCGGGACTAGCGGGGGGGCTGGACGAGCAGTACTTC. It translates to CASSSPGLAGGLDEQYF.

This clonotype has ten or more counts. V and J are TRBV20-1 and TRBJ2-5; 10 nucleotides line up with TRBD1. The CDR3 is 13 amino acids. Losses at the gene ends were 6 bases for V and 5 bases for J; bases not matched to a gene: 6. Per the germline V gene, CDR1 is DFQATT and CDR2 is SNEGSKA (reference sequence). The DNA of the CDR3 is TGCAGTGCCAATGACAGGGGGCTGGAGACCCAGTACTTC. This codes for CSANDRGLETQYF.

This clonotype was seen ten or more times. The rearrangement uses TRBV7-2 and TRBJ1-2; D is undetermined. V was clipped by 1 base and J by 4 bases, with 13 bases between them. The CDR3 has 15 amino acids. Germline V gene sequence: CDR1 SGHTA, CDR2 FQGNSA. CDR3: CASSLGVSSTYGYTF. The CDR3 nucleotides read TGTGCCAGCAGCTTAGGAGTCAGTTCAACCTATGGCTACACCTTC.